The clone carrying this TCR beta chain has ten or more counts. The antigen remains undetermined. TCRdb processed the PCR reads anew with MiXCR; each CDR3 protein has one entry. Found here are 40,000 or so distinct CDR3 sequences, under 25% of them singletons; the top ten hold approximately 1%. This entry comes from a study of molecular identifiers for immune sequencing clone quantification. In the study overall: Four portions were sequenced after RNA from 20,000 or 100,000 naive CD8 cells was split five ways in replicates. The study's findings and limits: Molecules of identical TCR sharing a barcode could underestimate highly expanded clone sizes. Clones of above 20 RNA copies carried over 98% of effector molecules; in naive cells they carried under 1%.

It was from 20,000 to 1,000,000 sorted cells, with 10%, 30% or 50% RNA, that naive CD8 libraries came. Sequenced material: naive CD8+ T cells from blood, with Jurkat cell RNA spiked in. Described subset: FACS-sorted CD8+CD4-CCR7+CD45RA+ naive T cells. This receptor was obtained from a human donor in good health. Some libraries in this study had Jurkat cell RNA spiked in.

In DNA form, the CDR3 reads TGCAGCGTTGAAGCTCGCTATCTCAATGAGCAGTTCTTC. This sequence encodes CSVEARYLNEQFF. The rearrangement joins TRBV29-1 to TRBJ2-1; D is uncertain. This CDR3 is built from 13 residues. The ends were cut back, 1 base at V and 6 bases at J, with 10 bases in the middle. CDR1 SQVTM and CDR2 ANQGSEA come from the germline V gene.